The clone carrying this TCR beta chain was seen only once. The data are from a study of blood T cell repertoires in COVID-19. Patients from Seattle were sampled longitudinally, starting during active infection. Sequencing was performed with immunoSEQ multiplex PCR; in TCRdb, only in-frame clones are kept and a portion is missing. The sample comprises a few hundred thousand clones, around 89% of which are singletons, and 2% to 2.5% rests with the top ten. This CDR3 has 14 amino acids. CDR1 and CDR2 from the germline V gene are KGHSH and LQKENI. The ends were cut back, 3 bases at V and 3 bases at J, with 8 bases in the middle.

This receptor was obtained from a woman in her sixties with COVID-19, enrolled during active disease. Source material: peripheral blood. The chain has TRBV18 and TRBJ2-2; perhaps TRBD1 as D (5 bases). The CDR3 reads CASSPKQDTGELFF. CDR3 DNA: TGTGCCAGCTCACCTAAACAGGACACCGGGGAGCTGTTTTTT.